This T cell receptor beta chain emerged from a study of blood T cell repertoires in COVID-19. This CDR3 contains 14 residues. Trimming at V came to 4 bases and at J to 3 bases, leaving 5 bases not matched to a gene. Looked up from germline, CDR1 is LNHDA and CDR2 is SQIVND (reference sequence). How the authors handled the data: Cell counts per sample came from amplifying reference gene primers. Profiled with immunoSEQ multiplex PCR; TCRdb holds only in-frame clones, not every one. V, J and clone size are those of that table, while D and trimming were read from the DNA. The table lists about 210,000 clones, around 80% of them singletons. This clone was seen only once. A much larger clone is a single base away; this may be a read error. The sample holds other DNA sequences that translate to the same CDR3.

The sample consisted of peripheral blood. The clonotype originates from a human donor in a cohort sampled during active COVID-19. The chain recombines TRBV19 with TRBJ1-2; TRBD1 matches 7 bases. CDR3 nucleotides: TGTGCCAGTAGTAGTCGGACAGGTTACTATGGCTACACCTTC. It is translated as CASSSRTGYYGYTF.